This entry is about one T cell receptor beta chain. In germline, CDR1 is SGHNT, CDR2 YYREEE (reference sequence). J gave up 4 bases and V 1 base, and 7 bases lay outside the gene matches. The CDR3 loop spans 15 amino acids. As processed by the authors: Estimated nucleated cell counts came from reference gene primer amplification. Sequencing was performed with immunoSEQ multiplex PCR; in TCRdb, only in-frame clones are kept and a portion is missing. D and trimming were read from the DNA, whereas the V and J calls and clone size are those reported in that table. This table has around 55,000 clones, roughly 86% appearing once. This sample was included in a study of blood T cell repertoires in COVID-19. Study information: The cDNA or gDNA used as material had been derived from T cells, B-cell-depleted T cells, or PBMCs.

The sample consisted of peripheral blood. This TCR was recovered from a man between 40 and 49 years old with COVID-19, enrolled during active disease. The rearrangement joins TRBV5-4 to TRBJ1-2, with TRBD1 identical over 7 bases. Here the CDR3 DNA reads TGTGCCAGCAGCTTGTGGCAGGGGGTCGGCTATGGCTACACCTTC. Its protein is CASSLWQGVGYGYTF.